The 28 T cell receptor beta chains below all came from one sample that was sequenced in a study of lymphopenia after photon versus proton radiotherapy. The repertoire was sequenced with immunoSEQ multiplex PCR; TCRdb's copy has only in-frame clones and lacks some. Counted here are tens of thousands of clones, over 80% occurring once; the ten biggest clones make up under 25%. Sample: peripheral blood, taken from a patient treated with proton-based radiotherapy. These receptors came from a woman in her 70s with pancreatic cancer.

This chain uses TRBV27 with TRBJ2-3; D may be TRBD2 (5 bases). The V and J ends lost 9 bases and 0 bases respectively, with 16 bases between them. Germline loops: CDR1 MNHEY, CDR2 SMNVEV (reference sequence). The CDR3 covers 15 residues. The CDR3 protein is CASAGLRGSTDTQYF. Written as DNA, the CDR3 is TGTGCCAGTGCCGGACTGAGAGGGAGCACAGATACGCAGTATTTT.

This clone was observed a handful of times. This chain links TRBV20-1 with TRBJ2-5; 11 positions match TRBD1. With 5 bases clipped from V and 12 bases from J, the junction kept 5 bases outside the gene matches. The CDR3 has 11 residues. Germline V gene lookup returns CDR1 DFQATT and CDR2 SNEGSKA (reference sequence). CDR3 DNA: TGCAGTGCTCGGACAGGGGGCCCGAAGTACTTC. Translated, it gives CSARTGGPKYF.

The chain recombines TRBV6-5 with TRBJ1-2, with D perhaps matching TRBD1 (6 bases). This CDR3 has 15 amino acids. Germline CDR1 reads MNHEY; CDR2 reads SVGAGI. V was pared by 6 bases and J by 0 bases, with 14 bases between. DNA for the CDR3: TGTGCCAGCAGCTACCGGGGGCTAACTAACTATGGCTACACCTTC. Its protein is CASSYRGLTNYGYTF.

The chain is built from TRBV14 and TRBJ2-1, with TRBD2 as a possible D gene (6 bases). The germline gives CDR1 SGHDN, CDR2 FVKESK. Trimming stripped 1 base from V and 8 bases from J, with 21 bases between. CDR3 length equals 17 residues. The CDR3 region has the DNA TGTGCCAGCAGCCAAGGACCCGGTGGGGGGTATCGGGATGAGCAGTTCTTC. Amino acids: CASSQGPGGGYRDEQFF.

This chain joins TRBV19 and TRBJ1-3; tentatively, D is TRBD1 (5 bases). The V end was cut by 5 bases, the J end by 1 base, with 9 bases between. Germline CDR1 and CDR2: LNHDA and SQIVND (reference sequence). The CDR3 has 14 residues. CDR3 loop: CASSRGGSGNTIYF. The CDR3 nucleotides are TGTGCCAGTAGTCGGGGGGGATCTGGAAACACCATATATTTT.

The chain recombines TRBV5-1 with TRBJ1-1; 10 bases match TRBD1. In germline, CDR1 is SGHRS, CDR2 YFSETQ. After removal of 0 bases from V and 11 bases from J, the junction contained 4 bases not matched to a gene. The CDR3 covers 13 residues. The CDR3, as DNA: TGCGCCAGCAGCTTGGGGACAGGGGGTGAGGCTTTCTTT. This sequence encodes CASSLGTGGEAFF.

Here the CDR3 DNA reads TGTGCCAGCTCACCGAACGACGTGGAAAAACTGTTTTTT. Its protein product is CASSPNDVEKLFF. The chain carries TRBV18 and TRBJ1-4, with D unresolved. The CDR3 sequence is 13 residues long. CDR1 and CDR2 from the germline V gene are KGHSH and LQKENI. The V end lost 3 bases, the J end lost 8 bases, and 10 bases lay between the germline ends. The full variable domain, completed using reference TRBV18 and TRBJ1-4, is NAGVMQNPRHLVRRRGQEARLRCSPMKGHSHVYWYRQLPEEGLKFMVYLQKENIIDESGMPKERFSAEFPKEGPSILRIQQVVRGDSAAYFCASSPNDVEKLFFGSGTQLSVL.

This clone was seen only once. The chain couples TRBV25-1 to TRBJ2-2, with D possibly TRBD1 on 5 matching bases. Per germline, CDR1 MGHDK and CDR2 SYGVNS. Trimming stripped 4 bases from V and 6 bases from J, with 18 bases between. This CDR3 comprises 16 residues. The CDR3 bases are TGTGCCAGCAGTGTACAGGCAGGCTCCAAGGCCGGGGAGCTGTTTTTT. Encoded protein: CASSVQAGSKAGELFF.

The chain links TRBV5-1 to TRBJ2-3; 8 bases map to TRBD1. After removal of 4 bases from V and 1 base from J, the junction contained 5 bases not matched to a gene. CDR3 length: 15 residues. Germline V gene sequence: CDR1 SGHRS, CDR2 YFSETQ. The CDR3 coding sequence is TGCGCCAGCAGCATCGACAGGGGTCGCACAGATACGCAGTATTTT. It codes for CASSIDRGRTDTQYF.

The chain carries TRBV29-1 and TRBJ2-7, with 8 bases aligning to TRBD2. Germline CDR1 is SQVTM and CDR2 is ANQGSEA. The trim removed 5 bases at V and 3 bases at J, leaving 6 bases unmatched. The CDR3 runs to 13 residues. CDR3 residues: CSVIAGFGYEQYF. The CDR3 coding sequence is TGCAGCGTTATAGCGGGATTCGGCTACGAGCAGTACTTC.

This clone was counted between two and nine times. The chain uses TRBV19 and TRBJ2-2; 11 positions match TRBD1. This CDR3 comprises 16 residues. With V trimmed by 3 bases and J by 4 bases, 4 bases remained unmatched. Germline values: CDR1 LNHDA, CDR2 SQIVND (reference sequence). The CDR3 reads CASSILGQGATGELFF. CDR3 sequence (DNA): TGTGCCAGTAGTATCCTCGGACAGGGGGCCACCGGGGAGCTGTTTTTT.

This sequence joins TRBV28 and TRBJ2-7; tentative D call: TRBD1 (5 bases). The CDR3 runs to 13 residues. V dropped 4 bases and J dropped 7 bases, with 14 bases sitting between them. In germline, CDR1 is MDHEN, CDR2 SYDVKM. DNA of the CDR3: TGTGCCAGCAGTTATCGGGCCTCAGGGGAGCAGTACTTC. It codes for CASSYRASGEQYF.

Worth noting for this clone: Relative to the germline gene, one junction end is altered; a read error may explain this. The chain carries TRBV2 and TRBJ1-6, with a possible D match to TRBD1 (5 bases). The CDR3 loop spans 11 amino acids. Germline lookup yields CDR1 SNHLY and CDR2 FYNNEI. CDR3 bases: TGTGCCAGCAGTTTCACCCGGGACCTTTCCTTT. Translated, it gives CASSFTRDLSF. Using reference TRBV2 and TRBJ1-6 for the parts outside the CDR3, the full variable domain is EPEVTQTPSHQVTQMGQEVILRCVPISNHLYFYWYRQILGQKVEFLVSFYNNEISEKSEIFDDQFSVERPDGSNFTLKIRSTKLEDSAMYFCASSFTRDLSFGNGTRLTVT.

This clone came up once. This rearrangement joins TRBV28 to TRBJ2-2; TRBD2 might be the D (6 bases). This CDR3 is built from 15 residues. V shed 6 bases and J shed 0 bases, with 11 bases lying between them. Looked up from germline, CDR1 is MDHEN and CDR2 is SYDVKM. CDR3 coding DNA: TGTGCCAGCAGAGTTGGCGGGGCGAACACCGGGGAGCTGTTTTTT. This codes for CASRVGGANTGELFF.

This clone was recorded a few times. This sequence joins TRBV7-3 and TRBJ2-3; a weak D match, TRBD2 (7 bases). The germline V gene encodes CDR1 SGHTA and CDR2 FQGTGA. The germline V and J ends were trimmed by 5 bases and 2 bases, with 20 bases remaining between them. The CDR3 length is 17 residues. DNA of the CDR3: TGTGCCAGCAGCCCATTTGGACTAGGGGGAACCACAGATACGCAGTATTTT. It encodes CASSPFGLGGTTDTQYF.

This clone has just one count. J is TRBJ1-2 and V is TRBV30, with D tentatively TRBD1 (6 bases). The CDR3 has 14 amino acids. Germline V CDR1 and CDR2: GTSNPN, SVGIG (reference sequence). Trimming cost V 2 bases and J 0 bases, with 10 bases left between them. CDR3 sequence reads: CAWSMDSANYGYTF. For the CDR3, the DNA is TGTGCCTGGAGTATGGACAGTGCTAACTATGGCTACACCTTC. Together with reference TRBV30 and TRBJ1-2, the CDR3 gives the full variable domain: SQTIHQWPATLVQPVGSPLSLECTVEGTSNPNLYWYRQAAGRGLQLLFYSVGIGQISSEVPQNLSASRPQDRQFILSSKKLLLSDSGFYLCAWSMDSANYGYTFGSGTRLTVV.

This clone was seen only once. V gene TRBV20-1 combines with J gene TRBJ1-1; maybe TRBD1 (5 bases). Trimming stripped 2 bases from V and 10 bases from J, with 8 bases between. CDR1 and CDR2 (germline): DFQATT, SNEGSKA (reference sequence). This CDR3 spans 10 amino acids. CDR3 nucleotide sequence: TGCAGTGCTAGAATCGGGGGAGCTTTCTTT. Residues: CSARIGGAFF.

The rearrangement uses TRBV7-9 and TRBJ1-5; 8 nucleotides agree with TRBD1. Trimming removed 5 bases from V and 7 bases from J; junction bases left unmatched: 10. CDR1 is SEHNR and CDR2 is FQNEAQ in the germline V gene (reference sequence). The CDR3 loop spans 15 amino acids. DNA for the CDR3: TGTGCCAGCAGCCCCGTTGGACAGGGATGGCAGCCCCAGCATTTT. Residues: CASSPVGQGWQPQHF.

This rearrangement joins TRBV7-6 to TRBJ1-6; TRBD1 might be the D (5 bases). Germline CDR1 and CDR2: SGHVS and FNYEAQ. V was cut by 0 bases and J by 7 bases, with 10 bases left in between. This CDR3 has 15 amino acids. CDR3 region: CASSLAGGANSPLHF. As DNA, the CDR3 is TGTGCCAGCAGCTTAGCGGGTGGGGCCAATTCACCCCTCCACTTT.

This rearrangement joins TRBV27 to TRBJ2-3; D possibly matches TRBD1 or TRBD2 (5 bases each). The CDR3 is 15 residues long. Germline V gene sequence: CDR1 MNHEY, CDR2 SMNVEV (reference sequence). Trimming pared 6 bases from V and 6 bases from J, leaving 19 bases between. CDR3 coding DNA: TGTGCCAGCAGCTCTCAGGGACCCCAATCGGATACGCAGTATTTT. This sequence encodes CASSSQGPQSDTQYF.

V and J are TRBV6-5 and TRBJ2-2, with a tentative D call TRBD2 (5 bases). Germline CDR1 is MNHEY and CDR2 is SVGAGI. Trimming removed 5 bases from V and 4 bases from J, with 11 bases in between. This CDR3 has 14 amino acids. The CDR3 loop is CASSHPGITGELFF. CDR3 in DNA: TGTGCCAGCAGTCACCCGGGGATCACCGGGGAGCTGTTTTTT.

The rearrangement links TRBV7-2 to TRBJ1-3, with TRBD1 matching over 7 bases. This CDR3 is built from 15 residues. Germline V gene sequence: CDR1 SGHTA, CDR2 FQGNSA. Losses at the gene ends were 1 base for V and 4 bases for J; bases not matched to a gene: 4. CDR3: CASSLETGYGNTIYF. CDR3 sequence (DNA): TGTGCCAGCAGCTTAGAGACAGGGTACGGAAACACCATATATTTT.

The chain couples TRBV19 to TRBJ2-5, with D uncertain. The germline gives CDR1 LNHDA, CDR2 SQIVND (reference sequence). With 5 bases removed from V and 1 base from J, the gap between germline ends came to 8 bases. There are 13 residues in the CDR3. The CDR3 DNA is TGTGCCAGTAGTTTCCGGGCCCAAGAGACCCAGTACTTC. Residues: CASSFRAQETQYF.

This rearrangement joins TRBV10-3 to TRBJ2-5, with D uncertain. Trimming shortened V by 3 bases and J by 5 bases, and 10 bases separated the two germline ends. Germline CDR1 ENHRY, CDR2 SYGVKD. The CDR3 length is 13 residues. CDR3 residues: CAISEGLGETQYF. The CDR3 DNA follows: TGTGCCATCAGTGAAGGGCTAGGGGAGACCCAGTACTTC.

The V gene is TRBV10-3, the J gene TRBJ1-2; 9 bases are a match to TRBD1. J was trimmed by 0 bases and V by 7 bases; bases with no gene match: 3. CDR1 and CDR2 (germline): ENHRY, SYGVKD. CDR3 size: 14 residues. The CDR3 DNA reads TGTGCCATCACACAGGGGGCGGCTAACTATGGCTACACCTTC. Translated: CAITQGAANYGYTF.

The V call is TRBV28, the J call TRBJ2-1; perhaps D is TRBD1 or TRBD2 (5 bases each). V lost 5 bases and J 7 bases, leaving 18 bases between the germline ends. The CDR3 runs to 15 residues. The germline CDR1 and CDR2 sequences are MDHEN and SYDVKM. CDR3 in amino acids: CASSLTGTAKNEQFF. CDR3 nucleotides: TGTGCCAGCAGTCTAACCGGGACGGCCAAAAATGAGCAGTTCTTC.

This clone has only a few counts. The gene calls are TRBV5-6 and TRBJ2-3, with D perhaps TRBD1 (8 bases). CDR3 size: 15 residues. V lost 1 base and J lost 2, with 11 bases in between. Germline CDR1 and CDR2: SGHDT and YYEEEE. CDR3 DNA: TGTGCCAGCAGCTTGACAGGGGGGGCCACAGATACGCAGTATTTT. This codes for CASSLTGGATDTQYF.

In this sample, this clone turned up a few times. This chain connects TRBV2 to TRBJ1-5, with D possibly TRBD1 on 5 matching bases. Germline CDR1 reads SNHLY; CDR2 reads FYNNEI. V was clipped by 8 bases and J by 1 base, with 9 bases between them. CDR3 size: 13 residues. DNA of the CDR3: TGTGCCAGCGCGGGACGGAGCAATCAGCCCCAGCATTTT. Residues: CASAGRSNQPQHF. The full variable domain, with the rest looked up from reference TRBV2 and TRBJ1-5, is EPEVTQTPSHQVTQMGQEVILRCVPISNHLYFYWYRQILGQKVEFLVSFYNNEISEKSEIFDDQFSVERPDGSNFTLKIRSTKLEDSAMYFCASAGRSNQPQHFGDGTRLSIL.